This T cell receptor (beta chain) was identified in a study of T cell repertoires in cytomegalovirus infection. Each CDR3 protein gets one entry after TCRdb re-called the reads with MiXCR. The sample carries about 260,000 distinct CDR3 sequences, roughly 15% recorded once. Trimming removed 3 bases from V and 0 bases from J; junction bases left unmatched: 3. CDR3 length equals 15 residues. Germline V CDR1 and CDR2: SNHLY, FYNNEI. The clonotype comes from a human donor in good health (CMV status not recorded). Some clones in this sample may be carry-over from other donors' samples. V and J are TRBV2 and TRBJ2-3, with TRBD2 matching 7 bases. The sequencing input was PBMCs. The CDR3 region is CASSDRRGSTDTQYF. The DNA for the CDR3 is TGTGCCAGCAGTGACCGGCGGGGGAGCACAGATACGCAGTATTTT.